One and the same sample provided the 10 T cell receptor beta chains below, sequenced in a study of T cells after somatic rescue of genetic block. The repertoire was sequenced with immunoSEQ multiplex PCR; TCRdb's copy has only in-frame clones and lacks some. The data show under 15,000 clones, 65% to 85% seen once. Sequencing was performed on peripheral blood mononuclear cells (PBMCs). These receptors were taken from a boy younger than 18.

The chain carries TRBV5-1 and TRBJ1-2; no clear D. The germline V gene has CDR1 SGHRS and CDR2 YFSETQ. The CDR3 is 14 residues long. Trimming removed 1 base at V and 4 bases at J, with 11 bases between. The CDR3 sequence is CASSLIGGVYGYTF. The CDR3 bases are TGCGCCAGCAGCTTGATAGGCGGGGTCTATGGCTACACCTTC.

This rearrangement joins TRBV5-4 to TRBJ2-5; no reliable D call. CDR3 length: 15 amino acids. V shed 3 bases and J shed 1 base, with 13 bases lying between them. CDR1 and CDR2 from the germline V gene are SGHNT and YYREEE (reference sequence). The CDR3 spells CASSYVVDLQETQYF. In nucleotides, the CDR3 is TGTGCCAGCAGCTACGTCGTCGATCTCCAAGAGACCCAGTACTTC.

The chain is built from TRBV28 and TRBJ1-2; D is uncertain. V shed 6 bases and J shed 2 bases, with 10 bases lying between them. The CDR3 contains 13 residues. Germline V gene sequence: CDR1 MDHEN, CDR2 SYDVKM. The CDR3, as DNA: TGTGCCAGCAGCTTACTTGGCAACTATGGCTACACCTTC. Translation: CASSLLGNYGYTF.

This chain uses TRBV5-1 with TRBJ2-7; D perhaps matches TRBD1 (6 bases). Trimming took off 3 bases at V and 0 bases at J, with 10 bases between the two ends. This CDR3 comprises 14 residues. Per the germline V gene, CDR1 is SGHRS and CDR2 is YFSETQ. Here the CDR3 DNA reads TGCGCCAGCAGCTCTGGACAGAGCTCCTACGAGCAGTACTTC. Amino acids: CASSSGQSSYEQYF.

The rearrangement joins TRBV5-6 to TRBJ2-7, with D uncertain. Germline V gives CDR1 SGHDT, CDR2 YYEEEE. This CDR3 has 14 residues. V shed 0 bases and J shed 3 bases, with 10 bases lying between them. CDR3 protein: CASSLEARGYEQYF. The CDR3 DNA reads as TGTGCCAGCAGCTTGGAGGCACGAGGCTACGAGCAGTACTTC.

Only a few counts were recorded for this clone. This chain uses TRBV7-9 with TRBJ1-1, with a possible D match to TRBD1 (6 bases). V gave up 5 bases and J gave up 5 bases, with 21 bases separating them. Germline V gene sequence: CDR1 SEHNR, CDR2 FQNEAQ (reference sequence). The CDR3 covers 16 residues. The CDR3 here is CASSPAGGRGNTEAFF. In DNA form, the CDR3 reads TGTGCCAGCAGCCCCGCTGGGGGCAGGGGAAATACTGAAGCTTTCTTT.

The V and J genes are TRBV28 and TRBJ2-5; 8 bases fit TRBD2. This CDR3 is 16 amino acids long. The germline gives CDR1 MDHEN, CDR2 SYDVKM. Unmatched junction bases numbered 10, after V lost 4 bases and J lost 3 bases. The CDR3 nucleotides read TGTGCCAGCAGTTACCTCCGGAGCGGGGGCGAAGAGACCCAGTACTTC. It codes for CASSYLRSGGEETQYF.

The V and J genes are TRBV2 and TRBJ2-5, with TRBD2 matching 11 bases. Looked up from germline, CDR1 is SNHLY and CDR2 is FYNNEI. The CDR3 runs 15 residues. The V and J ends lost 6 bases and 5 bases, in that order; junction bases with no gene match: 8. CDR3 region: CASSHRLAGLETQYF. The CDR3 DNA sequence: TGTGCCAGCAGCCACCGACTAGCGGGACTGGAGACCCAGTACTTC.

V usage is TRBV6-6 and J usage is TRBJ2-3, with TRBD2 matching over 8 bases. Germline V gene lookup returns CDR1 MNHNY and CDR2 SVGAGI (reference sequence). The CDR3 contains 15 residues. J gave up 3 bases and V 5 bases, and 7 bases lay outside the gene matches. DNA of the CDR3: TGTGCCAGCAGTCCTCGACTAGCGTCTACAGATACGCAGTATTTT. This sequence encodes CASSPRLASTDTQYF.

This clone came up a few times. The chain recombines TRBV27 with TRBJ1-1, with TRBD1 matching over 9 bases. This CDR3 has 15 residues. With 1 base clipped from V and 5 bases from J, the junction kept 5 bases outside the gene matches. Germline V gives CDR1 MNHEY, CDR2 SMNVEV (reference sequence). CDR3 region: CASSLFWTGDTEAFF. The CDR3 coding sequence is TGTGCCAGCAGTTTATTCTGGACAGGGGATACTGAAGCTTTCTTT.